The T cell receptor beta chain described here comes from a study of shared clonotypes between healthy human individuals. General study results and limits: Exclusively blood specimens were collected; tissue repertoires likely differ.

Clones were read by immunoSEQ multiplex PCR, and TCRdb kept only the in-frame ones, dropping some. The table lists fewer than 1.8 million clones, around 98.5% of them singletons, with roughly 0.36% in the top ten. All donors were healthy HIV-negative adults lacking recent acute infections or vaccinations. To note about this clone: The antigen is undetermined.

Looked up from germline, CDR1 is KGHSH and CDR2 is LQKENI. The V and J ends lost 3 bases and 6 bases respectively, with 14 bases between them. CDR3 length: 15 amino acids. The chain recombines TRBV18 with TRBJ1-4; tentative D call: TRBD1 (5 bases). The TCR was taken from a man aged 30 to 39 in good health. The specimen sequenced was naive CD4+ T cells sorted from blood. The subset was: CD45RA+ positively selected. Written as DNA, the CDR3 is TGTGCCAGCTCACCCCGGGGCAACCGAGATGAAAAACTGTTTTTT. Its protein is CASSPRGNRDEKLFF. Combining the CDR3 with reference TRBV18 and TRBJ1-4 gives the whole variable domain NAGVMQNPRHLVRRRGQEARLRCSPMKGHSHVYWYRQLPEEGLKFMVYLQKENIIDESGMPKERFSAEFPKEGPSILRIQQVVRGDSAAYFCASSPRGNRDEKLFFGSGTQLSVL.